The 15 T cell receptor beta chains given below trace back to one sample, sequenced in a study of cytomegalovirus exposure and HLA in healthy donors (dated by TCRdb to about 2017). Libraries came from the immunoSEQ multiplex PCR assay. For the multiplex PCR, a mixture combining 60 forward primers for TCR Vbeta segments and 13 reverse primers for TCR Jbeta segments was used. Sourced from immuneACCESS, this table was stored by TCRdb with only in-frame sequences that have V and J called. A share of the clones is absent; for the studies checked, an unresolved V gene accounts for under half, and the remainder has no known explanation. Counted in this sample were about 100,000 clones; around 62% of them appeared once. The ten most abundant clones make up 3.5% to 4% of the sample. The sequencing input was PBMCs. The receptors stem from a man aged 25 to 45 in good health and CMV-seropositive.

This clone was counted once. The rearrangement joins TRBV9 to TRBJ2-3; tentative D call: TRBD2 (6 bases). The CDR3 contains 17 residues. Per the germline V gene, CDR1 is SGDLS and CDR2 is YYNGEE. Trimming removed 0 bases at V and 2 bases at J, with 16 bases between. CDR3 bases: TGTGCCAGCAGCGTAGGGGCTGGGGGGACCGCCACAGATACGCAGTATTTT. Protein: CASSVGAGGTATDTQYF.

The J gene is TRBJ1-6, the V gene TRBV9, with 11 bases that match TRBD1. From germline, CDR1 is SGDLS and CDR2 YYNGEE. The CDR3 is 15 residues long. V was clipped by 3 bases and J by 9 bases; unmatched bases: 5. CDR3 bases: TGTGCCAGCAGCGATACCGGGACAGGGGGTTCACCCCTCCACTTT. This translates into CASSDTGTGGSPLHF.

This clone appeared once. V is TRBV4-2 and J is TRBJ1-2; D is ambiguous. V was cut by 2 bases and J by 5 bases, with 6 bases left in between. CDR1 and CDR2 (germline): LGHNA, YNFKEQ. This CDR3 is 12 amino acids long. The DNA of the CDR3 is TGTGCCAGCAGCCAAAAAGCTTATGGCTACACCTTC. Translation: CASSQKAYGYTF.

The chain links TRBV19 to TRBJ1-6, with TRBD1 identical over 10 bases. Per the germline V gene, CDR1 is LNHDA and CDR2 is SQIVND (reference sequence). CDR3 length: 14 amino acids. Losses at the gene ends were 6 bases for V and 12 bases for J; bases not matched to a gene: 8. The CDR3 DNA reads as TGTGCCAGTAGCCAGGACAGGGGGAATAGACCCCTCCACTTT. This sequence encodes CASSQDRGNRPLHF.

CDR3 loop: CASSGVAGGPNTQYF. CDR3 in DNA: TGTGCCAGCAGTGGGGTAGCGGGGGGGCCGAATACGCAGTATTTT. The rearrangement links TRBV9 to TRBJ2-3; TRBD2 agrees at 11 bases. Germline V gene sequence: CDR1 SGDLS, CDR2 YYNGEE. This CDR3 is built from 15 residues. The junction had 9 bases not matched to a gene; V was cut back by 5 bases and J by 7 bases.

Here the CDR3 DNA reads TGTGCCAGCAGCTCCCGACAGACGGCGGAGACCCAGTACTTC. Its translation: CASSSRQTAETQYF. The rearrangement joins TRBV7-2 to TRBJ2-5, with D tentatively TRBD1 (5 bases). Trimming stripped 4 bases from V and 5 bases from J, with 14 bases between. Looked up from germline, CDR1 is SGHTA and CDR2 is FQGNSA. CDR3 length equals 14 residues.

This clone showed up many times. CDR3 bases: TGTGCCAGCAGTCGACAGGACTCTGGAAACACCATATATTTT. Its protein product is CASSRQDSGNTIYF. This chain uses TRBV6-6 with TRBJ1-3, with D perhaps TRBD1 (6 bases). V lost 5 bases, J lost 0 bases, and 8 bases lay in between. Looked up from germline, CDR1 is MNHNY and CDR2 is SVGAGI (reference sequence). The CDR3 covers 14 residues.

The V and J genes are TRBV27 and TRBJ2-2; D is uncertain. The CDR3 sequence is 13 residues long. V lost 3 bases, J lost 7 bases, and 9 bases lay in between. Per germline, CDR1 MNHEY and CDR2 SMNVEV (reference sequence). The CDR3 DNA sequence: TGTGCCAGCAGTTTCCGAGCTGGCGGGGAGCTGTTTTTT. Encoded protein: CASSFRAGGELFF.

This clone occurred a few times. V gene TRBV10-3 combines with J gene TRBJ1-6; D might be TRBD1 (6 bases). This CDR3 is built from 15 residues. V lost 3 bases to trimming and J lost 6 bases, with 12 bases between them. The germline gives CDR1 ENHRY, CDR2 SYGVKD. The CDR3: CAISDVGAGNSPLHF. In DNA, the CDR3 is TGTGCCATCAGTGACGTGGGGGCAGGTAATTCACCCCTCCACTTT.

The CDR3 coding sequence is TGCGCCAGCAGCTTGGACGGAGCCTATGGCTACACCTTC. Its translation: CASSLDGAYGYTF. The chain employs TRBV5-1 and TRBJ1-2; D is ambiguous. Germline CDR1 SGHRS, CDR2 YFSETQ. This CDR3 spans 13 amino acids. The V gene lost 0 bases and the J gene lost 4 bases, with 7 bases spanning the gap.

The J gene is TRBJ1-5, the V gene TRBV6-1; no reliable D call. Looked up from germline, CDR1 is MNHNS and CDR2 is SASEGT. Trimming stripped 2 bases from V and 11 bases from J, with 4 bases between. The CDR3 is 10 residues long. Here the CDR3 reads CASSESTQHF. DNA for the CDR3: TGTGCCAGCAGTGAAAGCACCCAGCATTTT.

This clone was detected only once. V is TRBV10-3 and J is TRBJ2-1, with 15 bases matching TRBD2. Germline V CDR1 and CDR2: ENHRY, SYGVKD. J lost 1 base, V lost 7 bases, and 5 bases had no gene match. The length of the CDR3 is 17 residues. This chain's CDR3 is CAITRTSGGASYNEQFF. As DNA, the CDR3 is TGTGCCATCACCCGGACTAGCGGGGGGGCATCCTACAATGAGCAGTTCTTC.

The gene calls are TRBV5-1 and TRBJ1-4; a possible D gene is TRBD1 (5 bases). Trimming removed 2 bases at V and 5 bases at J, with 10 bases between. CDR3 length: 14 amino acids. From germline, CDR1 is SGHRS and CDR2 YFSETQ. CDR3 sequence: CASSLDSQNEKLFF. The CDR3, as DNA: TGCGCCAGCAGCTTAGACAGTCAGAATGAAAAACTGTTTTTT.

The V and J genes are TRBV18 and TRBJ1-3; no definite D call. Germline V gene sequence: CDR1 KGHSH, CDR2 LQKENI. This CDR3 spans 14 amino acids. V lost 3 bases, J lost 2 bases, and 8 bases lay in between. CDR3 sequence: CASSPIATGNTIYF. Written as DNA, the CDR3 is TGTGCCAGCTCACCGATCGCGACTGGAAACACCATATATTTT.

This clone was picked up a small number of times. V gene TRBV4-1 combines with J gene TRBJ2-5, with 9 bases aligning to TRBD1. The J call could be wrong; TRBJ2-7 is a better fit for the DNA end. This CDR3 region has 19 residues. The germline gives CDR1 MGHRA, CDR2 YSYEKL. CDR3 loop: CASSQARLFSGQGSYEQYF. DNA of the CDR3: TGCGCCAGCAGCCAAGCACGTCTTTTTTCGGGACAGGGCTCCTACGAGCAGTACTTC.